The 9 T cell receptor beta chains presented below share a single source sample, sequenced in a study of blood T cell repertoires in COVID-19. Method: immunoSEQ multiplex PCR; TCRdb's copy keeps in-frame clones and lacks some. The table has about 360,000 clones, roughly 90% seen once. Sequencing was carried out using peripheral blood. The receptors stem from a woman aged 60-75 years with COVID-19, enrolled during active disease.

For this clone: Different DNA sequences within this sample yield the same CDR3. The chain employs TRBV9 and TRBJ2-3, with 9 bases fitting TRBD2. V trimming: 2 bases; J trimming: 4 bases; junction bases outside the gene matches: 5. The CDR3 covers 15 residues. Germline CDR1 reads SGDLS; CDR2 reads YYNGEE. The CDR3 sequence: CASSVGGGAADTQYF. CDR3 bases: TGTGCCAGCAGCGTCGGCGGGGGGGCAGCAGATACGCAGTATTTT.

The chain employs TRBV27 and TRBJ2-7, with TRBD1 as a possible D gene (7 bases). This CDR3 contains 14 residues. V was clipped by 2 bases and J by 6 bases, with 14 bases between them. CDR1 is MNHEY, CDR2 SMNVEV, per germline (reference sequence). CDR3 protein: CASSLQGGRSEQYF. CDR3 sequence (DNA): TGTGCCAGCAGTTTACAGGGGGGCCGTAGCGAGCAGTACTTC.

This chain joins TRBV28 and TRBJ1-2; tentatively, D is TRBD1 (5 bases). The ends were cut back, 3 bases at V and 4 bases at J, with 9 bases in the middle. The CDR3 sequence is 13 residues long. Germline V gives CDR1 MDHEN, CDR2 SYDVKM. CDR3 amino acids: CASSFRVGYGYTF. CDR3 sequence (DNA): TGTGCCAGCAGTTTCAGGGTTGGCTATGGCTACACCTTC.

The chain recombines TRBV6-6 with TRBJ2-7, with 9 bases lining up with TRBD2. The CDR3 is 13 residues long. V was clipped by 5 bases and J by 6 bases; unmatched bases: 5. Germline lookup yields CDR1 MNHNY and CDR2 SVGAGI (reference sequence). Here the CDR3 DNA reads TGTGCCAGCAGTCGTGGGACTAGCTCCGAGCAGTACTTC. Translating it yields CASSRGTSSEQYF.

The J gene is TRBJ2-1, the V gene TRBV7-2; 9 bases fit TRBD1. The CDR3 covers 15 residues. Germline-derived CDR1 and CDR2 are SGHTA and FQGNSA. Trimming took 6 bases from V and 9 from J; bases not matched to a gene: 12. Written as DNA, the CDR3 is TGTGCCAGCAGTCCCCCGGGACAGGGATCGGGTGAGCAGTTCTTC. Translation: CASSPPGQGSGEQFF.

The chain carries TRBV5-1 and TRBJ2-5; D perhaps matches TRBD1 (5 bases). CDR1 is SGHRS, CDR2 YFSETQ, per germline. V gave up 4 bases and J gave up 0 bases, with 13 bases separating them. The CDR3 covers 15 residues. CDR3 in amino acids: CASSPAGPYQETQYF. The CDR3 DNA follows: TGCGCCAGCAGCCCGGCAGGGCCGTACCAAGAGACCCAGTACTTC.

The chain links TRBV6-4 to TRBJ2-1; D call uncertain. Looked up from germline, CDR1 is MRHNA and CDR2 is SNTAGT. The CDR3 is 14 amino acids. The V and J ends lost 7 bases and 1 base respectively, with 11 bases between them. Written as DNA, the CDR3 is TGTGCCAGCACTTCCCACTCGTCCTACAATGAGCAGTTCTTC. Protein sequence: CASTSHSSYNEQFF.

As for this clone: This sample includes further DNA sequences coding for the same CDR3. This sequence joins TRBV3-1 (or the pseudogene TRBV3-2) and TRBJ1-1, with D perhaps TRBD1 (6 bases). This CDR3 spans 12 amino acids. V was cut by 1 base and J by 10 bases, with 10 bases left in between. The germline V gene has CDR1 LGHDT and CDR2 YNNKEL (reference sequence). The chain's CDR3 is CASSQGGRGAFF. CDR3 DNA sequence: TGTGCCAGCAGCCAAGGGGGCAGGGGAGCTTTCTTT.

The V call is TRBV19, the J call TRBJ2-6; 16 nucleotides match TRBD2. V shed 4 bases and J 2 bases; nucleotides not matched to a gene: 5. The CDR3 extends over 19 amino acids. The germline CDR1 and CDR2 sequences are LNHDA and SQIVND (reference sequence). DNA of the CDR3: TGTGCCAGTAGTACGGGACTAGCGGGGGGGAGGGCTGGGGCCAACGTCCTGACTTTC. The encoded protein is CASSTGLAGGRAGANVLTF. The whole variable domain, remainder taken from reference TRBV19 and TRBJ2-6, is DGGITQSPKYLFRKEGQNVTLSCEQNLNHDAMYWYRQDPGQGLRLIYYSQIVNDFQKGDIAEGYSVSREKKESFPLTVTSAQKNPTAFYLCASSTGLAGGRAGANVLTFGAGSRLTVL.